The sample holds a few counts of the clone carrying this T cell receptor beta chain. This entry is derived from a study of T-cell memory formation after mild COVID-19. CDR3 length: 13 residues. Germline V gene sequence: CDR1 SGHTA, CDR2 FQGNSA. Deletions cut 5 bases from V and 4 bases from J, with 11 bases between. TCRdb itself ran the 5' RACE reads through MiXCR, one entry per CDR3 protein. Among 300,000 to 400,000 distinct CDR3 sequences listed, roughly an eighth were seen once. The sequence was collected from a young man who had mild COVID-19 (a few samples of this study predate the infection). Cell type and time point are not known. Sequenced: PBMCs or a T cell subset sorted from them (not recorded which). The V gene is TRBV7-2, the J gene TRBJ1-2; D not resolved. CDR3 coding DNA: TGTGCCAGCAGCCCTTCCAGATTCTATGGCTACACCTTC. It encodes CASSPSRFYGYTF.